Shown below are 22 T cell receptor beta chains from a single sample sequenced in a study of Ad26.COV2.S vaccination and SARS-CoV-2 variants listed by TCRdb under 2021. Library preparation used the immunoSEQ multiplex PCR assay. Sourced from immuneACCESS, this table was stored by TCRdb with only in-frame sequences that have V and J called. A share of the clones is absent; for the studies checked, an unresolved V gene accounts for under half, and the remainder has no known explanation. Counted in this sample were more than 400,000 clones; 80% to 95% of them appeared once. The ten largest clones take up around 4.5% of the sample. The treatment or condition label corresponds to: some 20 received Ad26.COV2.S at low or high dose, single or two shots; roughly five received placebo; per-sample allocation not given. Repertoires of vaccine and placebo recipients were sequenced from samples taken on day 63 after the first injection.

The sequences come from peripheral blood, collected in a trial of Ad26.COV2.S vaccine versus placebo. The source of these receptors is a person between 18 and 60 years old who received the Ad26.COV2.S COVID-19 vaccine or a placebo.

Comments on this clone: In the same sample, other DNA sequences code for this CDR3. V usage is TRBV7-9 and J usage is TRBJ1-6; D ambiguous. Germline V lookup: CDR1 SEHNR, CDR2 FQNEAQ (reference sequence). The CDR3 covers 12 residues. The V and J ends lost 1 base and 10 bases respectively, with 5 bases between them. DNA for the CDR3: TGTGCCAGCAGCTTAGGGTCCTCACCCCTCCACTTT. Its translation: CASSLGSSPLHF.

The V gene is TRBV2, the J gene TRBJ2-5, with TRBD2 as a possible D gene (6 bases). Germline V gives CDR1 SNHLY, CDR2 FYNNEI. V lost 5 bases and J 4 bases, leaving 14 bases between the germline ends. The CDR3 consists of 14 residues. CDR3 DNA sequence: TGTGCCAGCAGTCCCGGGGGACCAGGAGAGACCCAGTACTTC. Translation: CASSPGGPGETQYF.

This clone was counted only a few times. V usage is TRBV11-2 and J usage is TRBJ2-3; D not certain. Germline lookup yields CDR1 SGHAT and CDR2 FQNNGV. The CDR3 is made up of 17 amino acids. Trimming took off 6 bases at V and 2 bases at J, with 21 bases between the two ends. CDR3 DNA: TGTGCCAGCAGTTTTCAGGCACTCACCGCCTCCACAGATACGCAGTATTTT. It yields the protein CASSFQALTASTDTQYF.

The chain carries TRBV27 and TRBJ2-7, with D possibly matching TRBD1 (6 bases). The CDR3 extends over 14 amino acids. Trimming shortened V by 2 bases and J by 2 bases, and 10 bases separated the two germline ends. Germline CDR1 is MNHEY and CDR2 is SMNVEV (reference sequence). The CDR3 here is CASSLGRTAYEQYF. The CDR3 DNA is TGTGCCAGCAGTTTAGGGCGGACAGCCTACGAGCAGTACTTC.

The chain uses TRBV7-9 and TRBJ2-7; 8 bases are shared with TRBD2. The CDR3 contains 14 residues. V was pared by 5 bases and J by 3 bases, with 6 bases of the junction left unmatched. Germline CDR1 SEHNR, CDR2 FQNEAQ (reference sequence). This CDR3 is CASSPRAGGYEQYF. Here the CDR3 DNA reads TGTGCCAGCAGCCCTAGGGCGGGGGGCTACGAGCAGTACTTC.

This clone was seen a few times. The gene calls are TRBV11-2 and TRBJ2-1, with a tentative D call TRBD2 (6 bases). Looked up from germline, CDR1 is SGHAT and CDR2 is FQNNGV. There are 15 residues in the CDR3. The V and J ends lost 6 bases and 0 bases respectively, with 12 bases between them. CDR3 in amino acids: CASRRAGSSYNEQFF. The CDR3 DNA sequence: TGTGCCAGCAGGAGGGCCGGGAGCTCCTACAATGAGCAGTTCTTC.

The chain couples TRBV7-9 to TRBJ2-1; D remains ambiguous. V was pared by 3 bases and J by 7 bases, with 13 bases between. Germline CDR1 reads SEHNR; CDR2 reads FQNEAQ (reference sequence). This CDR3 comprises 14 residues. The chain's CDR3 is CASSFGAVDNEQFF. CDR3 in DNA: TGTGCCAGCAGCTTCGGCGCGGTCGATAATGAGCAGTTCTTC.

J is TRBJ2-7 and V is TRBV6-1; D is ambiguous. The germline V gene has CDR1 MNHNS and CDR2 SASEGT. The CDR3 is made up of 11 amino acids. The V gene lost 2 bases and the J gene lost 7 bases, with 6 bases spanning the gap. CDR3 sequence: CASSEISEQYF. CDR3 bases: TGTGCCAGCAGTGAAATCAGTGAGCAGTACTTC.

This clone was seen only a few times. The chain links TRBV12-3 or TRBV12-4 to TRBJ2-1; 7 bases align to TRBD2. V dropped 5 bases and J dropped 9; count of bases not matched to a gene: 4. There are 12 residues in the CDR3. CDR3 coding DNA: TGTGCCAGCAGTGGACTAGAAGGTGAGCAGTTCTTC. Its translation: CASSGLEGEQFF.

The chain is built from TRBV11-2 and TRBJ2-7; TRBD2 matches at 7 bases. This CDR3 contains 16 residues. V lost 1 base, J lost 0 bases, and 6 bases stayed unmatched. Germline V gene sequence: CDR1 SGHAT, CDR2 FQNNGV. The CDR3 DNA reads as TGTGCCAGCAGCTTAGTTGGCGGGAGTACCTCCTACGAGCAGTACTTC. It is translated as CASSLVGGSTSYEQYF. Variable domain in full (rest from reference TRBV11-2 and TRBJ2-7): EAGVAQSPRYKIIEKRQSVAFWCNPISGHATLYWYQQILGQGPKLLIQFQNNGVVDDSQLPKDRFSAERLKGVDSTLKIQPAKLEDSAVYLCASSLVGGSTSYEQYFGPGTRLTVT.

CDR3 coding DNA: TGTGCCAGCAGCACTAGCGGGAGCTCCGAAGAGACCCAGTACTTC. Translation: CASSTSGSSEETQYF. This rearrangement joins TRBV5-6 to TRBJ2-5, with 11 bases lining up with TRBD2. Per the germline V gene, CDR1 is SGHDT and CDR2 is YYEEEE. With 4 bases clipped from V and 3 bases from J, the junction kept 5 bases outside the gene matches. The CDR3 extends over 15 amino acids.

The V gene is TRBV5-1, the J gene TRBJ2-1, with 9 nucleotides matching TRBD2. V lost 4 bases and J lost 6; bases outside the gene matches: 11. Germline CDR1 reads SGHRS; CDR2 reads YFSETQ. There are 16 residues in the CDR3. CDR3 sequence (DNA): TGCGCCAGCAGCACCTCAGGTAGCGGGAGCCTCAATGAGCAGTTCTTC. The encoded protein is CASSTSGSGSLNEQFF.

V is TRBV5-6 and J is TRBJ2-5; 7 nucleotides line up with TRBD1. After removal of 0 bases from V and 4 bases from J, the junction contained 3 bases not matched to a gene. CDR3 length: 14 residues. The V gene's germline CDR1 is SGHDT and CDR2 YYEEEE. CDR3 protein: CASSLVRQGETQYF. The CDR3 coding sequence is TGTGCCAGCAGCTTGGTGCGACAGGGAGAGACCCAGTACTTC.

The J gene is TRBJ2-7, the V gene TRBV27; 12 bases fit TRBD2. CDR3 size: 17 residues. Germline assignment: CDR1 MNHEY and CDR2 SMNVEV (reference sequence). Trimming at V came to 3 bases and at J to 2 bases, leaving 8 bases not matched to a gene. DNA of the CDR3: TGTGCCAGCAGTTTGGCTAGCGGGAGGGCTCTGCCCTACGAGCAGTACTTC. Translated: CASSLASGRALPYEQYF.

The V call is TRBV30, the J call TRBJ1-2; TRBD1 might be the D (6 bases). Between the trimmed V and J ends, which lost 3 bases and 3 bases, there was a span of 8 bases. The CDR3 sequence is 12 residues long. The V gene's germline CDR1 is GTSNPN and CDR2 SVGIG (reference sequence). CDR3 in amino acids: CAWSSGDYGYTF. The CDR3 DNA sequence: TGTGCCTGGAGCTCAGGGGACTATGGCTACACCTTC.

The rearrangement links TRBV27 to TRBJ2-7; D ambiguous. V was pared by 3 bases and J by 2 bases, with 11 bases between. This CDR3 comprises 14 residues. CDR1 and CDR2 from the germline V gene are MNHEY and SMNVEV (reference sequence). The CDR3 nucleotides read TGTGCCAGCAGTTTGGGGTCCCTCCCCTACGAGCAGTACTTC. Encoded protein: CASSLGSLPYEQYF.

On this clone itself: This sample also contains other DNA sequences that code for the same CDR3. V and J are TRBV20-1 and TRBJ2-1; tentatively, D is TRBD1 (5 bases). The V gene lost 6 bases and the J gene lost 9 bases, with 12 bases spanning the gap. This CDR3 is 11 amino acids long. Germline CDR1 reads DFQATT; CDR2 reads SNEGSKA (reference sequence). In DNA form, the CDR3 reads TGCAGTGCAAGGGGTCCGGGTGAGCAGTTCTTC. Protein: CSARGPGEQFF.

This chain joins TRBV10-2 and TRBJ2-1; D is unresolved. The CDR3 is made up of 13 amino acids. The V gene lost 3 bases and the J gene lost 5 bases, with 8 bases spanning the gap. Per germline, CDR1 WSHSY and CDR2 SAAADI. The CDR3 here is CASSESRNNEQFF. CDR3 nucleotide sequence: TGCGCCAGCAGTGAATCCAGAAACAATGAGCAGTTCTTC.

The V and J genes are TRBV7-9 and TRBJ1-1; 9 nucleotides agree with TRBD1. Germline loops: CDR1 SEHNR, CDR2 FQNEAQ (reference sequence). There are 16 residues in the CDR3. V lost 5 bases and J lost 4; bases outside the gene matches: 11. Here the CDR3 reads CASSPGQGRGGTEAFF. The DNA of the CDR3 is TGTGCCAGCAGCCCCGGACAGGGGAGGGGGGGCACTGAAGCTTTCTTT.

The gene calls are TRBV14 and TRBJ1-2; D unclear. V was trimmed by 11 bases and J by 2 bases, leaving 12 bases between them. The CDR3 extends over 12 amino acids. Germline V gene sequence: CDR1 SGHDN, CDR2 FVKESK. The CDR3 loop is CASYGRNYGYTF. The CDR3 bases are TGTGCCTCCTACGGCAGGAACTATGGCTACACCTTC.

This CDR3 is CASSRGQDSTYEQYF. For the CDR3, the DNA is TGTGCCAGCAGCCGGGGGCAGGACAGCACCTACGAGCAGTACTTC. V usage is TRBV7-8 and J usage is TRBJ2-7; D may match TRBD1 or TRBD2 (6 bases each). The CDR3 runs to 15 residues. Germline CDR1 and CDR2: SGHVS and FQNEAQ. V was trimmed by 5 bases and J by 2 bases, leaving 16 bases between them.

The chain combines TRBV27 with TRBJ2-2, with a possible D match to TRBD2 (6 bases). Per the germline V gene, CDR1 is MNHEY and CDR2 is SMNVEV (reference sequence). V was trimmed by 3 bases and J by 0 bases, leaving 11 bases between them. The CDR3 consists of 16 residues. CDR3 sequence reads: CASSFGLYPNTGELFF. DNA of the CDR3: TGTGCCAGCAGTTTTGGACTATACCCGAACACCGGGGAGCTGTTTTTT.